Listed here are 24 T cell receptor beta chains from one sample, sequenced in a study of long-term antiretroviral therapy in people with HIV. Researchers ran immunoSEQ v3.0 at survey level. Clones were sequenced by immunoSEQ multiplex PCR, and TCRdb holds only the in-frame ones, with some missing. Seen here are roughly 18,000 clones, roughly 78% observed once, and the top ten hold about 8%. The source material was unsorted PBMCs, sampled at the start of antiretroviral therapy, before treatment. The origin of the receptors is a woman aged 35 to 49 with HIV.

The chain uses TRBV5-6 and TRBJ2-3; D gene uncertain. The germline gives CDR1 SGHDT, CDR2 YYEEEE. The V gene lost 4 bases and the J gene lost 4 bases, with 10 bases spanning the gap. This CDR3 contains 13 residues. CDR3 loop: CASSSTIADTQYF. The CDR3 DNA reads as TGTGCCAGCAGCAGTACGATCGCAGATACGCAGTATTTT.

The chain uses TRBV30 and TRBJ1-6, with TRBD1 matching 7 bases. Germline V gives CDR1 GTSNPN, CDR2 SVGIG (reference sequence). The CDR3 has 14 amino acids. Germline trimming cut 2 bases from V and 8 bases from J; bases unmatched to any gene: 6. The DNA for the CDR3 is TGTGCCTGGAGTTTGGGACAGCCTTATTCACCCCTCCACTTT. It yields the protein CAWSLGQPYSPLHF.

The rearrangement joins TRBV28 to TRBJ2-7, with 7 nucleotides matching TRBD2. After removal of 5 bases from V and 3 bases from J, the junction contained 7 bases not matched to a gene. The CDR3 extends over 14 amino acids. Germline loops: CDR1 MDHEN, CDR2 SYDVKM. The CDR3 region is CASSPSGHDYEQYF. The DNA for the CDR3 is TGTGCCAGCAGTCCTAGCGGCCACGACTACGAGCAGTACTTC.

The J gene is TRBJ1-1, the V gene TRBV5-1, with D maybe TRBD1 (6 bases). CDR1 is SGHRS, CDR2 YFSETQ, per germline. V was clipped by 3 bases and J by 1 base, with 16 bases between them. The CDR3 is made up of 16 amino acids. CDR3 in amino acids: CASSSTIRTANTEAFF. Written as DNA, the CDR3 is TGCGCCAGCAGCTCCACGATACGGACAGCGAACACTGAAGCTTTCTTT.

V gene TRBV9 combines with J gene TRBJ2-1; D is uncertain. The germline V gene has CDR1 SGDLS and CDR2 YYNGEE. The CDR3 runs to 15 residues. V shed 3 bases and J shed 0 bases, with 10 bases lying between them. CDR3 in amino acids: CASSEEPFSYNEQFF. The CDR3 DNA reads TGTGCCAGCAGCGAGGAGCCTTTCTCCTACAATGAGCAGTTCTTC. Based on the CDR3 plus reference TRBV9 and TRBJ2-1, the full variable domain is DSGVTQTPKHLITATGQRVTLRCSPRSGDLSVYWYQQSLDQGLQFLIQYYNGEERAKGNILERFSAQQFPDLHSELNLSSLELGDSALYFCASSEEPFSYNEQFFGPGTRLTVL.

This clone was found once. The rearrangement uses TRBV21-1 and TRBJ2-3. TRBV21-1 is given as a pseudogene. The CDR3 covers 16 residues. DNA for the CDR3: TGTGCCAGCAGCAAATTTTCGGCAGATAGCACAGATACGCAGTATTTT. As protein: CASSKFSADSTDTQYF.

This clone appeared once. The chain carries TRBV21-1 and TRBJ1-4. TRBV21-1 is a pseudogene. This CDR3 has 14 residues. The CDR3 coding sequence is TGTGCCAGCAGCGGGCGGGGGAAGAGGGAAAAACTGTTTTTT. Translation gives CASSGRGKREKLFF.

This clone was detected once. This rearrangement joins TRBV4-2 to TRBJ2-7; D remains ambiguous. Germline CDR1 is LGHNA and CDR2 is YNFKEQ. The CDR3 covers 11 residues. Deletions cut 1 base from V and 5 bases from J, with 3 bases between. The CDR3 sequence is CASSQGDEQYF. CDR3 in DNA: TGTGCCAGCAGCCAAGGTGACGAGCAGTACTTC.

This chain links TRBV19 with TRBJ1-5; no clear D. CDR3 length equals 19 residues. V gave up 5 bases and J gave up 3 bases, with 26 bases separating them. CDR1 is LNHDA and CDR2 is SQIVND in the germline V gene (reference sequence). The CDR3 region has the DNA TGTGCCAGTAGTGGCGAAAAAGAGAAAGTTTGGCGTCCCAATCAGCCCCAGCATTTT. Translation gives CASSGEKEKVWRPNQPQHF.

CDR3 in DNA: TGTGCCAGCAGTTTGCCCTCCTCAGGGGCCAGGGGTGAGACCCAGTACTTC. Its translation is CASSLPSSGARGETQYF. The chain uses TRBV27 and TRBJ2-5; D is possibly TRBD1 (6 bases). The germline CDR1 and CDR2 sequences are MNHEY and SMNVEV (reference sequence). V dropped 3 bases and J dropped 5 bases, with 22 bases sitting between them. This CDR3 contains 17 residues.

As regards this clone: Other nucleotide sequences from this sample produce the same CDR3. The genes are TRBV9 and TRBJ1-1; possibly TRBD1 for D (5 bases). CDR3 length equals 14 residues. From germline, CDR1 is SGDLS and CDR2 YYNGEE. V was pared by 0 bases and J by 3 bases, with 9 bases between. CDR3 sequence reads: CASSVGGGHTEAFF. CDR3 coding DNA: TGTGCCAGCAGCGTAGGGGGGGGTCACACTGAAGCTTTCTTT.

V is TRBV18 and J is TRBJ1-2; TRBD1 aligns across 7 bases. V was pared by 0 bases and J by 5 bases, with 6 bases of the junction left unmatched. This CDR3 comprises 15 residues. The V gene's germline CDR1 is KGHSH and CDR2 LQKENI. Written as DNA, the CDR3 is TGTGCCAGCTCACCACCGGATACAGGGGTTTATGGCTACACCTTC. This codes for CASSPPDTGVYGYTF.

V usage is TRBV27 and J usage is TRBJ2-4; tentatively, D is TRBD1 (5 bases). Germline CDR1 and CDR2: MNHEY and SMNVEV (reference sequence). This CDR3 is built from 16 residues. The V end was cut by 8 bases, the J end by 2 bases, with 19 bases between. This CDR3 reads CASSSLYRGTKNIQYF. In DNA form, the CDR3 reads TGTGCCAGCTCCAGTTTATATAGGGGAACCAAAAACATTCAGTACTTC.

The chain carries TRBV29-1 and TRBJ2-3; 10 bases agree with TRBD1. Looked up from germline, CDR1 is SQVTM and CDR2 is ANQGSEA. The CDR3 spans 13 residues. V shed 6 bases, J shed 6 bases, and the junction held 6 bases outside the gene matches. DNA of the CDR3: TGCAGCGTAGCGGGACAGGGGTCCGATACGCAGTATTTT. Translated, it gives CSVAGQGSDTQYF.

This clone was observed a few times. CDR3 sequence (DNA): TGTGCCAGCAGCTTTGCGGGGGGGCGAGGGGAGCTGTTTTTT. Translated, it gives CASSFAGGRGELFF. This chain joins TRBV11-1 and TRBJ2-2, with 9 bases fitting TRBD2. CDR1 and CDR2 from the germline V gene are SGHAT and FQDESV (reference sequence). This CDR3 comprises 14 residues. The ends lost 3 bases at V and 8 bases at J; junction bases unmatched: 4.

The V and J genes are TRBV7-8 and TRBJ2-3, with 7 bases fitting TRBD1. V lost 3 bases and J lost 4; bases outside the gene matches: 10. In germline, CDR1 is SGHVS, CDR2 FQNEAQ. This CDR3 region has 16 residues. Here the CDR3 DNA reads TGTGCCAGCAGCTTCCACAGGGGTATCGGGTCAGATACGCAGTATTTT. It specifies CASSFHRGIGSDTQYF.

This clone was seen just once. The CDR3 region is CASSWGGAAPLHF. The CDR3 DNA reads TGTGCCAGCAGTTGGGGGGGCGCGGCACCCCTCCACTTT. V usage is TRBV6-5 and J usage is TRBJ1-6; the D gene is possibly TRBD1 (6 bases). Trimming took off 4 bases at V and 11 bases at J, with 12 bases between the two ends. Germline loops: CDR1 MNHEY, CDR2 SVGAGI. The CDR3 consists of 13 residues.

The chain joins TRBV11-2 to TRBJ2-5, with 12 positions matching TRBD2. The CDR3 length is 16 residues. Trimming at V came to 5 bases and at J to 2 bases, leaving 6 bases not matched to a gene. Germline CDR1 reads SGHAT; CDR2 reads FQNNGV. The CDR3 is CASSKTSGGNQETQYF. CDR3 sequence (DNA): TGTGCCAGCAGCAAAACTAGCGGGGGGAATCAAGAGACCCAGTACTTC.

This clone showed up just a few times. This sequence joins TRBV9 and TRBJ1-1, with D maybe TRBD1 (5 bases). The germline gives CDR1 SGDLS, CDR2 YYNGEE. The CDR3 runs to 15 residues. The ends were cut back, 1 base at V and 0 bases at J, with 10 bases in the middle. CDR3 DNA: TGTGCCAGCAGCGTATTAGGAGGGGTGAACACTGAAGCTTTCTTT. It yields the protein CASSVLGGVNTEAFF.

The gene calls are TRBV7-9 and TRBJ1-1; D is unresolved. Trimming took off 0 bases at V and 4 bases at J, with 12 bases between the two ends. The CDR3 has 15 amino acids. Looked up from germline, CDR1 is SEHNR and CDR2 is FQNEAQ (reference sequence). CDR3 protein: CASSLAAGGSTEAFF. As DNA, the CDR3 is TGTGCCAGCAGCTTAGCCGCAGGTGGGAGCACTGAAGCTTTCTTT. The full variable domain, rest sourced from reference TRBV7-9 and TRBJ1-1, is DTGVSQNPRHKITKRGQNVTFRCDPISEHNRLYWYRQTLGQGPEFLTYFQNEAQLEKSRLLSDRFSAERPKGSFSTLEIQRTEQGDSAMYLCASSLAAGGSTEAFFGQGTRLTVV.

This clone was seen a single time. This chain uses TRBV6-6 with TRBJ2-2; TRBD1 aligns across 8 bases. V was pared by 5 bases and J by 5 bases, with 7 bases of the junction left unmatched. The CDR3 runs to 15 residues. Per the germline V gene, CDR1 is MNHNY and CDR2 is SVGAGI (reference sequence). The CDR3 spells CASSERTGKTGELFF. The DNA for the CDR3 is TGTGCCAGCAGTGAGAGGACAGGGAAGACCGGGGAGCTGTTTTTT.

A few counts support this clone. The rearrangement links TRBV19 to TRBJ1-1; the D gene is possibly TRBD1 (5 bases). Deletions cut 1 base from V and 4 bases from J, with 10 bases between. The V gene's germline CDR1 is LNHDA and CDR2 SQIVND (reference sequence). This CDR3 is 14 amino acids long. The chain's CDR3 is CASSIGGDGTEAFF. CDR3 in DNA: TGTGCCAGTAGTATAGGGGGGGATGGCACTGAAGCTTTCTTT.

This clone was counted a single time. The chain combines TRBV7-2 with TRBJ2-7; 10 nucleotides line up with TRBD1. Germline CDR1 reads SGHTA; CDR2 reads FQGNSA. The CDR3 covers 15 residues. The J segment lost 2 bases and the V segment lost 5 bases, leaving 6 bases of the junction unmatched. Here the CDR3 DNA reads TGTGCCAGCAGCCAGGACAGGGGGAAAACCTACGAGCAGTACTTC. Its translation: CASSQDRGKTYEQYF.

The chain is built from TRBV28 and TRBJ1-3; maybe TRBD1 (5 bases). Germline assignment: CDR1 MDHEN and CDR2 SYDVKM. This CDR3 spans 14 amino acids. V lost 5 bases and J lost 4, with 12 bases in between. The CDR3 sequence is CASSPGTTGNTIYF. Here the CDR3 DNA reads TGTGCCAGCAGTCCGGGGACTACGGGAAACACCATATATTTT. The whole variable domain, remainder taken from reference TRBV28 and TRBJ1-3, is DVKVTQSSRYLVKRTGEKVFLECVQDMDHENMFWYRQDPGLGLRLIYFSYDVKMKEKGDIPEGYSVSREKKERFSLILESASTNQTSMYLCASSPGTTGNTIYFGEGSWLTVV.